This T cell receptor (beta chain) was observed in a study of T cell responses to AZD1222 COVID-19 vaccine. Repertoires were generated with immunoSEQ multiplex PCR, while TCRdb's copy carries only in-frame clones and drops some. The sample has 200,000 or so clones, 90% to 95% seen once. The CDR3 loop spans 15 amino acids. CDR1 and CDR2 from the germline V gene are MNHEY and SMNVEV (reference sequence). Between the trimmed V and J ends, which lost 7 bases and 11 bases, there was a span of 24 bases. The gene calls are TRBV27 and TRBJ1-5; D not resolved. The receptor comes from an adult in good health. The sample consisted of peripheral blood, taken on day 0 of AZD1222 vaccination. The CDR3 loop is CASIISGVSSRTQHF. The DNA for the CDR3 is TGTGCCAGCATTATTTCGGGAGTGTCCTCTCGGACCCAGCATTTT.